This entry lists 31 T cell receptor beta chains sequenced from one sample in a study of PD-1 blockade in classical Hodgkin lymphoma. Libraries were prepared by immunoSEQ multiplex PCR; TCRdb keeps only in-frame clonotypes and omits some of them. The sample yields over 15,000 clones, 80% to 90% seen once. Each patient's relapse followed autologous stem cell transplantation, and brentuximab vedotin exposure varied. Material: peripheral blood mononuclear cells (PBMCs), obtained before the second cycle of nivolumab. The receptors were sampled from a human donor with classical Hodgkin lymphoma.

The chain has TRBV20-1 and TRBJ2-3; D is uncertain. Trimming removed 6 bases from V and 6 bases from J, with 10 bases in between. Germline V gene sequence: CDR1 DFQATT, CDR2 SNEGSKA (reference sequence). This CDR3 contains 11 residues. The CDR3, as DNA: TGCAGTGCGCAAATGGGGGATACGCAGTATTTT. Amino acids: CSAQMGDTQYF.

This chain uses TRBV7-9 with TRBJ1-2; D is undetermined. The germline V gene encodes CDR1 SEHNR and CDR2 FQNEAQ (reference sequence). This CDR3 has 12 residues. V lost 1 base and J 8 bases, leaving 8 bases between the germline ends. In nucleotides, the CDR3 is TGTGCCAGCAGCTTAGAAGGCTGGGGCTACACCTTC. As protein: CASSLEGWGYTF.

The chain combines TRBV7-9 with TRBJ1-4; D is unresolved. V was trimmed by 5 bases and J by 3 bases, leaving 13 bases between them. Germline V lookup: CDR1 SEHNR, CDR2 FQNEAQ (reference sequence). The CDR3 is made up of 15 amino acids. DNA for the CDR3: TGTGCCAGCAGCCTTGACTTCGGGGCTAATGAAAAACTGTTTTTT. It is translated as CASSLDFGANEKLFF.

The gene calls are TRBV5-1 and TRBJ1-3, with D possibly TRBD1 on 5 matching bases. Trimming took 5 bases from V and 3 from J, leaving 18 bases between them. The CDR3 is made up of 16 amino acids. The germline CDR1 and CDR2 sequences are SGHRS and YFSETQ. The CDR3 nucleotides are TGCGCCAGCAGTCAACTGACGGGGCAGCTTGGAAACACCATATATTTT. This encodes CASSQLTGQLGNTIYF.

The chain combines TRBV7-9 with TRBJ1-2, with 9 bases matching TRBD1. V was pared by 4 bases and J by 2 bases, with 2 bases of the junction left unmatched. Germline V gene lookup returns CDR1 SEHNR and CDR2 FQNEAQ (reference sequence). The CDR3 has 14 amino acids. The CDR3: CASSSGTGNYGYTF. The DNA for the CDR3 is TGTGCCAGCAGCTCAGGGACAGGGAACTATGGCTACACCTTC.

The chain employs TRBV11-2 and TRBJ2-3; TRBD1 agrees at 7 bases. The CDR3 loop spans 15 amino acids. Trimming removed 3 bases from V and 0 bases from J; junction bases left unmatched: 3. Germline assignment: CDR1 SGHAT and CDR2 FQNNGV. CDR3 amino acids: CASSFRDRSTDTQYF. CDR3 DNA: TGTGCCAGCAGCTTCCGGGACAGAAGCACAGATACGCAGTATTTT.

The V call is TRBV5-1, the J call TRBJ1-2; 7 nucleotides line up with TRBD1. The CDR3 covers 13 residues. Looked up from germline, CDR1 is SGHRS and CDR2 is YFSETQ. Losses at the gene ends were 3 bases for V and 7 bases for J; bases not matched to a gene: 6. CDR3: CASSSTGAGGYTF. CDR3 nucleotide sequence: TGCGCCAGCAGCTCAACAGGGGCGGGTGGCTACACCTTC.

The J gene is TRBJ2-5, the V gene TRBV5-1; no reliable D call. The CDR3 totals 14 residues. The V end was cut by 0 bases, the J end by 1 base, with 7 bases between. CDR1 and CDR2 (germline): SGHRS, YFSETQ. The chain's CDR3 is CASSLAALQETQYF. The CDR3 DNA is TGCGCCAGCAGCTTGGCCGCCCTCCAAGAGACCCAGTACTTC.

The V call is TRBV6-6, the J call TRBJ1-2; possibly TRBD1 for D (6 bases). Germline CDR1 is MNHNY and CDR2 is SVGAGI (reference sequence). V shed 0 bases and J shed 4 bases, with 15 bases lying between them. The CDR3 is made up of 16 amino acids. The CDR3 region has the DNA TGTGCCAGCAGTTACTCGAGGGGGGGCAGGACCTATGGCTACACCTTC. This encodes CASSYSRGGRTYGYTF.

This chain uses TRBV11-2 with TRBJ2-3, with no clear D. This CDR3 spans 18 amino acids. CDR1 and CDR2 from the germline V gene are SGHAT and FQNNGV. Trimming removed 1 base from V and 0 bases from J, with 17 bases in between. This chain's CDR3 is CASSLGSYSVSSTDTQYF. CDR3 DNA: TGTGCCAGCAGCTTAGGGAGTTACAGCGTCTCTAGCACAGATACGCAGTATTTT.

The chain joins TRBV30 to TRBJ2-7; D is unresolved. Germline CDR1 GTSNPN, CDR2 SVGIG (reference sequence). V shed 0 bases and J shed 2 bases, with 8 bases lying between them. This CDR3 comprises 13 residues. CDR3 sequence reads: CAWSVKGTYEQYF. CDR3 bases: TGTGCCTGGAGTGTAAAGGGTACCTACGAGCAGTACTTC. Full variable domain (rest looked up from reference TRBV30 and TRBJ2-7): SQTIHQWPATLVQPVGSPLSLECTVEGTSNPNLYWYRQAAGRGLQLLFYSVGIGQISSEVPQNLSASRPQDRQFILSSKKLLLSDSGFYLCAWSVKGTYEQYFGPGTRLTVT.

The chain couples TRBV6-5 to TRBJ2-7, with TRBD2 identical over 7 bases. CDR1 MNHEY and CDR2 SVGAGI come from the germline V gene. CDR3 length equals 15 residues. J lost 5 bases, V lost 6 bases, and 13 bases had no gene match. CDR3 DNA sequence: TGTGCCAGCAGCGCCCAGTGGCCAGGGAGGGACGAGCAGTACTTC. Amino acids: CASSAQWPGRDEQYF.

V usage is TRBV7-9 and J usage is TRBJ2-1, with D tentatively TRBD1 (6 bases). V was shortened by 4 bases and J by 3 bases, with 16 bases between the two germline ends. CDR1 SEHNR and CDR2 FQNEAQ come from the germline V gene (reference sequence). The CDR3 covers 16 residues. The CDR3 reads CASSSPQGYLYNEQFF. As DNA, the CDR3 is TGTGCCAGCAGCTCCCCTCAGGGGTACCTCTACAATGAGCAGTTCTTC. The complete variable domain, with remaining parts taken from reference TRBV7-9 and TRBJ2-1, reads DTGVSQNPRHKITKRGQNVTFRCDPISEHNRLYWYRQTLGQGPEFLTYFQNEAQLEKSRLLSDRFSAERPKGSFSTLEIQRTEQGDSAMYLCASSSPQGYLYNEQFFGPGTRLTVL.

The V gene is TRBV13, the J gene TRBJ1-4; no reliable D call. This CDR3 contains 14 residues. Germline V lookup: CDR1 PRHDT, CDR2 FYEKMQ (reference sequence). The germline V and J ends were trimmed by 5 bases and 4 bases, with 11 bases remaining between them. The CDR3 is CASSPGLGNEKLFF. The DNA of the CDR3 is TGTGCCAGCAGCCCTGGACTAGGTAATGAAAAACTGTTTTTT.

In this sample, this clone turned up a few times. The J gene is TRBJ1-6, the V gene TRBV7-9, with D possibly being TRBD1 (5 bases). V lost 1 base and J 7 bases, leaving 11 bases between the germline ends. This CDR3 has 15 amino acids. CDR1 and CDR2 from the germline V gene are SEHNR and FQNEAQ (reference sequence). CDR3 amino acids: CASSLVDSSNSPLHF. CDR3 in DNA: TGTGCCAGCAGCTTAGTAGACAGTTCCAATTCACCCCTCCACTTT.

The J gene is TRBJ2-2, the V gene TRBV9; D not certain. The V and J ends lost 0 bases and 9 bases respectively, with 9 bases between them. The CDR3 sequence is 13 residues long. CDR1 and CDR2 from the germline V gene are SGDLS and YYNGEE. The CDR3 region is CASSVADVRELFF. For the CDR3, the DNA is TGTGCCAGCAGCGTAGCCGACGTCAGGGAGCTGTTTTTT.

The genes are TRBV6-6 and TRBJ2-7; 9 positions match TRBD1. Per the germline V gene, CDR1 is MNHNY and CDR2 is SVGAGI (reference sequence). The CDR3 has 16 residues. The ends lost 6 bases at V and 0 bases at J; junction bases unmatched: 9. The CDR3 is CASSQSGTGLSYEQYF. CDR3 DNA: TGTGCCAGCAGCCAATCCGGGACAGGGCTCTCCTACGAGCAGTACTTC.

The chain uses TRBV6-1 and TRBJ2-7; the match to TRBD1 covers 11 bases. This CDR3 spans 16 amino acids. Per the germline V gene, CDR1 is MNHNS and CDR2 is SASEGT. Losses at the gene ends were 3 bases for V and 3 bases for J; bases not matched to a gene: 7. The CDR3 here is CASSEEGGTGGYEQYF. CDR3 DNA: TGTGCCAGCAGTGAGGAGGGGGGGACAGGGGGCTACGAGCAGTACTTC.

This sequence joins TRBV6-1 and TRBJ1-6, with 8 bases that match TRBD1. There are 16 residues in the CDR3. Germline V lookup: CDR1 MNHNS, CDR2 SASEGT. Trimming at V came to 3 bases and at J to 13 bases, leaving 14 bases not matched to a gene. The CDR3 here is CASSEWTGPFRGPLHF. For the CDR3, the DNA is TGTGCCAGCAGTGAGTGGACAGGGCCCTTTAGAGGTCCCCTCCACTTT.

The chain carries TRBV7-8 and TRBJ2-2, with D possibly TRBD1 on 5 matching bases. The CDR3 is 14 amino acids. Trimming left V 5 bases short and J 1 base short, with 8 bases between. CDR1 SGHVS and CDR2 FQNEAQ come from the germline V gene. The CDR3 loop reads CASSLGQNTGELFF. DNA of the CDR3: TGTGCCAGCAGCCTAGGACAGAACACCGGGGAGCTGTTTTTT.

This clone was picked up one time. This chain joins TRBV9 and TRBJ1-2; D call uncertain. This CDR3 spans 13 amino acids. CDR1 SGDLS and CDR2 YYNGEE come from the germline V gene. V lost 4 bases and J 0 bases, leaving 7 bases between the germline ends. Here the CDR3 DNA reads TGTGCCAGCAGCTCCGGGCCTAACTATGGCTACACCTTC. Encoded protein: CASSSGPNYGYTF.

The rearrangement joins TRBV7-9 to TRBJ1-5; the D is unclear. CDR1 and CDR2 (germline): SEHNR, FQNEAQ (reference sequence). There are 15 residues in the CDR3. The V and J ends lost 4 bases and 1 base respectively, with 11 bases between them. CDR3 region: CASSSDESSNQPQHF. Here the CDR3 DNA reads TGTGCCAGCAGCTCGGATGAATCAAGCAATCAGCCCCAGCATTTT.

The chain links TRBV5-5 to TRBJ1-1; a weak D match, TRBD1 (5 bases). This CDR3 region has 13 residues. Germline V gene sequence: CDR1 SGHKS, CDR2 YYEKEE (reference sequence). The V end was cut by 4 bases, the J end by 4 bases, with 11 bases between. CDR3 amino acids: CASSPGPSTEAFF. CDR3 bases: TGTGCCAGCAGCCCGGGACCCTCCACTGAAGCTTTCTTT.

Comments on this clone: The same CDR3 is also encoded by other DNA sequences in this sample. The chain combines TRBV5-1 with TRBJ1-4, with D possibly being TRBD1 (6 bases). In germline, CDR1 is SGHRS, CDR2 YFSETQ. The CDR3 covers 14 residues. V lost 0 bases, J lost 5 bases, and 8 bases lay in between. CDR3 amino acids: CASSLGGGNEKLFF. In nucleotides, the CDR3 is TGCGCCAGCAGCTTGGGAGGGGGGAATGAAAAACTGTTTTTT. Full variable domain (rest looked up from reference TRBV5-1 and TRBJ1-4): KAGVTQTPRYLIKTRGQQVTLSCSPISGHRSVSWYQQTPGQGLQFLFEYFSETQRNKGNFPGRFSGRQFSNSRSEMNVSTLELGDSALYLCASSLGGGNEKLFFGSGTQLSVL.

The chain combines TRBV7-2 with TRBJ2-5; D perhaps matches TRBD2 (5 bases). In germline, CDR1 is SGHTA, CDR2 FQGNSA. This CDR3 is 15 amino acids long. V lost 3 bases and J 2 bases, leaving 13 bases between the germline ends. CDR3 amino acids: CASSFYFGKQETQYF. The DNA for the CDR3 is TGTGCCAGCAGCTTCTACTTCGGGAAGCAAGAGACCCAGTACTTC.

As DNA, the CDR3 is TGTGCCAGCAGCTTAGCGGGGACGGCGAACCAAGAGACCCAGTACTTC. It yields the protein CASSLAGTANQETQYF. The rearrangement joins TRBV7-9 to TRBJ2-5; D is tentatively TRBD1 or TRBD2 (5 bases each). This CDR3 region has 16 residues. The V end was cut by 0 bases, the J end by 0 bases, with 11 bases between. Germline CDR1 SEHNR, CDR2 FQNEAQ (reference sequence).

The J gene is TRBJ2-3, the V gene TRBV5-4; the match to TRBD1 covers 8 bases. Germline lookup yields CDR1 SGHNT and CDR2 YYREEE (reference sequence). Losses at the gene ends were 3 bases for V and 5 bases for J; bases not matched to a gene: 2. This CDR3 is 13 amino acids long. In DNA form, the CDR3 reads TGTGCCAGCAGCTCAACAGGGGGAGATACGCAGTATTTT. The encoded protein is CASSSTGGDTQYF.

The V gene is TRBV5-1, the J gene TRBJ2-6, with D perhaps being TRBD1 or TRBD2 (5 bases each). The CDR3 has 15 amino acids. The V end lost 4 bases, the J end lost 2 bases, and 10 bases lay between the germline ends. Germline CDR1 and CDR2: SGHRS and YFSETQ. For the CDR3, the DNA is TGCGCCAGCAGCCCGGGGCAGCCTGGGGCCAACGTCCTGACTTTC. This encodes CASSPGQPGANVLTF.

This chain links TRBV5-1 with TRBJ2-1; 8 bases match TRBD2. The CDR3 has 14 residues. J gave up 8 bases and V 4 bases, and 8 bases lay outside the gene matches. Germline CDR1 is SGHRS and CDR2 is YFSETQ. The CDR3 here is CASSPGLEGHEQFF. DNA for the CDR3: TGCGCCAGCAGCCCGGGACTAGAGGGTCATGAGCAGTTCTTC.

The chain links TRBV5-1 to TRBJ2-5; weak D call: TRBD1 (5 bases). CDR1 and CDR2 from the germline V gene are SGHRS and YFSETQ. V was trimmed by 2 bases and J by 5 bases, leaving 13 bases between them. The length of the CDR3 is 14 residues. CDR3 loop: CASSLPGSWETQYF. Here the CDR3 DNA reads TGCGCCAGCAGCTTACCAGGGTCGTGGGAGACCCAGTACTTC.

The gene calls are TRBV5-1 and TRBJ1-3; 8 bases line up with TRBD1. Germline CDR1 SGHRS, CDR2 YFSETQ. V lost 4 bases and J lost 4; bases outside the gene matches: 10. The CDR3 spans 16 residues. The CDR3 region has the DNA TGCGCCAGCAGCCGGACAGGGCTAAATGAGGGAAACACCATATATTTT. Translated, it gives CASSRTGLNEGNTIYF.